This entry lists 32 T cell receptor beta chains sequenced from one sample in a study of CD8+ T cells in alopecia areata listed by TCRdb under 2018. The receptor library was made with the immunoSEQ multiplex PCR assay. RNA was extracted from all samples and reverse transcribed into cDNA as template for TCR sequencing. As stored in TCRdb, this immuneACCESS dataset retains in-frame rearrangements with V and J assigned. A fraction of the clones does not appear; measured against another copy, unresolved V genes explain less than half of the discrepancy, and the remainder lacks a known reason. For this sample there are roughly 120,000 clones; roughly two fifths appear just once. The biggest ten clones account for 3% to 3.5% of the sample. The sample was CD4+ T cells sorted from blood. Source of these receptors: a human donor with alopecia areata.

The chain employs TRBV29-1 and TRBJ1-1, with D perhaps TRBD1 (5 bases). V was cut by 7 bases and J by 4 bases, with 19 bases left in between. The germline V gene has CDR1 SQVTM and CDR2 ANQGSEA. The CDR3 consists of 14 residues. CDR3 in amino acids: CSATPERGTTEAFF. CDR3 nucleotides: TGCAGCGCAACCCCCGAGAGAGGGACCACTGAAGCTTTCTTT.

This sequence joins TRBV30 and TRBJ2-5; D is possibly TRBD1 (6 bases). The CDR3 loop spans 13 amino acids. CDR1 is GTSNPN and CDR2 is SVGIG in the germline V gene (reference sequence). The V end lost 0 bases, the J end lost 5 bases, and 10 bases lay between the germline ends. This chain's CDR3 is CAWSVIQGETQYF. CDR3 nucleotide sequence: TGTGCCTGGAGTGTAATTCAGGGGGAGACCCAGTACTTC.

V usage is TRBV15 and J usage is TRBJ2-5, with 12 bases lining up with TRBD2. The CDR3 totals 14 residues. V was pared by 5 bases and J by 5 bases, with 3 bases of the junction left unmatched. Germline values: CDR1 LNHNV, CDR2 YYDKDF (reference sequence). The CDR3 here is CATSQLAGGETQYF. As DNA, the CDR3 is TGTGCCACCAGCCAACTAGCGGGAGGCGAGACCCAGTACTTC.

This rearrangement joins TRBV7-9 to TRBJ2-7; weak D call: TRBD2 (6 bases). Germline CDR1 is SEHNR and CDR2 is FQNEAQ (reference sequence). Trimming shortened V by 3 bases and J by 1 base, and 19 bases separated the two germline ends. CDR3 length equals 17 residues. CDR3 loop: CASSFTLGGDDSYEQYF. The CDR3 nucleotides read TGTGCCAGCAGCTTTACTTTGGGCGGGGATGATTCCTACGAGCAGTACTTC.

A few counts support this clone. This sequence joins TRBV6-5 and TRBJ1-5; perhaps TRBD1 as D (5 bases). The germline gives CDR1 MNHEY, CDR2 SVGAGI. Trimming removed 0 bases from V and 5 bases from J, with 8 bases in between. CDR3 length: 14 amino acids. The CDR3 here is CASSYSRGDQPQHF. Written as DNA, the CDR3 is TGTGCCAGCAGTTACTCGCGGGGGGATCAGCCCCAGCATTTT.

At least ten counts were recorded for this clone. The rearrangement joins TRBV18 to TRBJ2-1; D unresolved. This CDR3 is built from 18 residues. Trimming pared 1 base from V and 0 bases from J, leaving 16 bases between. Per the germline V gene, CDR1 is KGHSH and CDR2 is LQKENI. The CDR3 DNA sequence: TGTGCCAGCTCACCACGAAATTTGGCGACAAGCTCCTACAATGAGCAGTTCTTC. This codes for CASSPRNLATSSYNEQFF.

This clone showed up just a few times. The chain carries TRBV7-2 and TRBJ2-3; D assignment may be TRBD1 or TRBD2 (5 bases each). V shed 6 bases and J shed 0 bases, with 16 bases lying between them. The CDR3 consists of 16 residues. Germline loops: CDR1 SGHTA, CDR2 FQGNSA. The CDR3 nucleotides are TGTGCCAGCAGAAGCTCGGGGCCTTTAAGCACAGATACGCAGTATTTT. As protein: CASRSSGPLSTDTQYF.

This rearrangement joins TRBV5-1 to TRBJ2-5; possible D gene TRBD2, 6 bases. The CDR3 consists of 14 residues. The germline V gene encodes CDR1 SGHRS and CDR2 YFSETQ. V lost 7 bases and J 2 bases, leaving 15 bases between the germline ends. In DNA, the CDR3 is TGCGCCAGCGGTGCGGGGAGGTATCAAGAGACCCAGTACTTC. Translated: CASGAGRYQETQYF. Full variable domain (missing parts from reference TRBV5-1 and TRBJ2-5): KAGVTQTPRYLIKTRGQQVTLSCSPISGHRSVSWYQQTPGQGLQFLFEYFSETQRNKGNFPGRFSGRQFSNSRSEMNVSTLELGDSALYLCASGAGRYQETQYFGPGTRLLVL.

The rearrangement links TRBV5-6 to TRBJ1-2; TRBD1 agrees at 7 bases. Per the germline V gene, CDR1 is SGHDT and CDR2 is YYEEEE. This CDR3 contains 12 residues. V was clipped by 7 bases and J by 10 bases; unmatched bases: 10. CDR3 in DNA: TGTGCCAGCCCCCTGAGGGACAGCGTCTACACCTTC. Translated: CASPLRDSVYTF.

This clone was recorded at least ten times. The chain recombines TRBV20-1 with TRBJ2-3, with D perhaps assigned TRBD1 or TRBD2 (5 bases each). The CDR3 contains 11 residues. The V end lost 5 bases, the J end lost 2 bases, and 5 bases lay between the germline ends. Looked up from germline, CDR1 is DFQATT and CDR2 is SNEGSKA (reference sequence). CDR3 loop: CSAGTTDTQYF. The DNA for the CDR3 is TGCAGTGCTGGGACCACAGATACGCAGTATTTT.

This clone was observed a handful of times. V gene TRBV29-1 combines with J gene TRBJ2-3; TRBD2 aligns across 12 bases. Germline CDR1 SQVTM, CDR2 ANQGSEA. The CDR3 length is 13 residues. The V and J ends lost 7 bases and 5 bases, in that order; junction bases with no gene match: 4. CDR3 sequence reads: CSAPGLAGDTQYF. The CDR3 DNA follows: TGCAGCGCCCCGGGACTAGCGGGAGATACGCAGTATTTT.

The chain is built from TRBV25-1 and TRBJ2-5, with 12 bases aligning to TRBD2. Germline V gives CDR1 MGHDK, CDR2 SYGVNS. The V gene end was trimmed by 3 bases and the J gene end by 5 bases; junction bases not matched to a gene: 10. There are 17 residues in the CDR3. The CDR3: CASSDPPTSGSWETQYF. In nucleotides, the CDR3 is TGTGCCAGCAGTGACCCTCCGACTAGCGGGAGTTGGGAGACCCAGTACTTC.

This clone appeared a few times. The chain uses TRBV29-1 and TRBJ1-2; no reliable D call. V was shortened by 2 bases and J by 8 bases, with 15 bases between the two germline ends. Germline V gives CDR1 SQVTM, CDR2 ANQGSEA. The CDR3 is made up of 13 amino acids. The CDR3 region has the DNA TGCAGCGTTGAACCCGGGTCTCAAATCGGCTACACCTTC. Translation gives CSVEPGSQIGYTF.

J is TRBJ1-5 and V is TRBV30; D unresolved. Germline CDR1 and CDR2: GTSNPN and SVGIG (reference sequence). The CDR3 totals 17 residues. Trimming cost V 2 bases and J 5 bases, with 22 bases left between them. The CDR3 bases are TGTGCCTGGAGTTTCCTACCGCCCGGTTCGGCCTATCAGCCCCAGCATTTT. Encoded protein: CAWSFLPPGSAYQPQHF.

The chain has TRBV29-1 and TRBJ2-3; the D call may be TRBD1 or TRBD2 (6 bases each). This CDR3 has 12 amino acids. The germline V and J ends were trimmed by 4 bases and 4 bases, with 9 bases remaining between them. CDR1 is SQVTM and CDR2 is ANQGSEA in the germline V gene. CDR3 DNA sequence: TGCAGCGTTGTAAGGGGGGCAGATACGCAGTATTTT. Protein sequence: CSVVRGADTQYF.

This clone was picked up a small number of times. The V gene is TRBV7-9, the J gene TRBJ1-5; D is uncertain. Germline CDR1 reads SEHNR; CDR2 reads FQNEAQ (reference sequence). The CDR3 is 15 residues long. Deletions cut 3 bases from V and 0 bases from J, with 9 bases between. The CDR3 region is CASSLDGYSNQPQHF. The DNA for the CDR3 is TGTGCCAGCAGCTTGGACGGGTATAGCAATCAGCCCCAGCATTTT.

This chain links TRBV7-3 with TRBJ1-2, with 8 bases aligning to TRBD1. Germline V gene lookup returns CDR1 SGHTA and CDR2 FQGTGA. The length of the CDR3 is 13 residues. The V segment lost 8 bases and the J segment 2 bases; nucleotides outside the gene matches: 4. The CDR3 coding sequence is TGTGCCAGCGGACAGGGTCAGAACTATGGCTACACCTTC. This sequence encodes CASGQGQNYGYTF.

The CDR3, as DNA: TGTGCCAGCCAAGGGAGGGCTAGAGGGGACGAGCAGTACTTC. It codes for CASQGRARGDEQYF. The chain links TRBV27 to TRBJ2-7; 7 bases align to TRBD2. This CDR3 spans 14 amino acids. V dropped 8 bases and J dropped 5; count of bases not matched to a gene: 12. CDR1 MNHEY and CDR2 SMNVEV come from the germline V gene (reference sequence).

V and J are TRBV7-9 and TRBJ2-6; D not resolved. This CDR3 is built from 15 residues. The germline V gene has CDR1 SEHNR and CDR2 FQNEAQ (reference sequence). V dropped 5 bases and J dropped 0 bases, with 8 bases sitting between them. The CDR3 is CASSRLSSGANVLTF. In DNA, the CDR3 is TGTGCCAGCAGCCGACTGAGCTCTGGGGCCAACGTCCTGACTTTC.

This clone was counted once. The chain couples TRBV30 to TRBJ2-1; D remains unclear. V lost 3 bases to trimming and J lost 10 bases, with 25 bases between them. Germline V lookup: CDR1 GTSNPN, CDR2 SVGIG (reference sequence). This CDR3 comprises 16 residues. The CDR3 sequence: CAWRSRGLNPQTEQFF. The DNA of the CDR3 is TGTGCCTGGAGATCCCGTGGCTTGAACCCGCAAACGGAGCAGTTCTTC. Full variable domain (remainder filled in from reference TRBV30 and TRBJ2-1): SQTIHQWPATLVQPVGSPLSLECTVEGTSNPNLYWYRQAAGRGLQLLFYSVGIGQISSEVPQNLSASRPQDRQFILSSKKLLLSDSGFYLCAWRSRGLNPQTEQFFGPGTRLTVL.

The chain is built from TRBV5-4 and TRBJ2-3; tentative D call: TRBD1 (6 bases). CDR1 SGHNT and CDR2 YYREEE come from the germline V gene (reference sequence). V was pared by 6 bases and J by 0 bases, with 14 bases between. The CDR3 totals 15 residues. DNA for the CDR3: TGTGCCAGCAACGACAGGCGTGCTAGCACAGATACGCAGTATTTT. Its translation is CASNDRRASTDTQYF.

This clone has more than one count but fewer than ten. The rearrangement links TRBV2 to TRBJ2-3; D assignment may be TRBD1 or TRBD2 (5 bases each). V was trimmed by 6 bases and J by 1 base, leaving 8 bases between them. The CDR3 is 13 residues long. Germline V lookup: CDR1 SNHLY, CDR2 FYNNEI. The CDR3 DNA is TGTGCCAGCAGAGGGACCCGCACAGATACGCAGTATTTT. Its protein product is CASRGTRTDTQYF. Full variable domain (missing parts from reference TRBV2 and TRBJ2-3): EPEVTQTPSHQVTQMGQEVILRCVPISNHLYFYWYRQILGQKVEFLVSFYNNEISEKSEIFDDQFSVERPDGSNFTLKIRSTKLEDSAMYFCASRGTRTDTQYFGPGTRLTVL.

The CDR3 coding sequence is TGTGCCAGCAGCTTCGGCCCTGGGGAAAACATTCAGTACTTC. Its protein product is CASSFGPGENIQYF. The V call is TRBV7-9, the J call TRBJ2-4; D remains ambiguous. The CDR3 runs 14 residues. CDR1 is SEHNR, CDR2 FQNEAQ, per germline (reference sequence). V was cut by 3 bases and J by 5 bases, with 11 bases left in between.

There are a few counts of this clone. This chain links TRBV7-9 with TRBJ2-3; no clear D gene. This CDR3 has 15 amino acids. Trimming removed 3 bases at V and 1 base at J, with 11 bases between. CDR1 SEHNR and CDR2 FQNEAQ come from the germline V gene (reference sequence). The CDR3 DNA follows: TGTGCCAGCAGCTTGACCTCGGTTCGCACAGATACGCAGTATTTT. Amino acid sequence: CASSLTSVRTDTQYF.

This clone was detected a few times. The J gene is TRBJ1-1, the V gene TRBV30; no reliable D call. CDR1 GTSNPN and CDR2 SVGIG come from the germline V gene (reference sequence). The V gene lost 2 bases and the J gene lost 2 bases, with 9 bases spanning the gap. CDR3 size: 13 residues. The CDR3 is CAWSSQPNTEAFF. CDR3 DNA sequence: TGTGCCTGGAGTTCTCAGCCAAACACTGAAGCTTTCTTT.

The gene calls are TRBV10-3 and TRBJ2-7; D might be TRBD2 (7 bases). Trimming took off 3 bases at V and 6 bases at J, with 15 bases between the two ends. Germline V gene lookup returns CDR1 ENHRY and CDR2 SYGVKD. The length of the CDR3 is 14 residues. The CDR3 region is CAISDQGGGREQYF. The CDR3 DNA reads TGTGCCATCAGTGATCAGGGCGGGGGCCGCGAGCAGTACTTC.

In DNA form, the CDR3 reads TGCAGCGCCCGATGGGGGCTTAAAGAGCAGTACTTC. Encoded protein: CSARWGLKEQYF. This chain uses TRBV29-1 with TRBJ2-7; a possible D gene is TRBD1 (6 bases). The germline CDR1 and CDR2 sequences are SQVTM and ANQGSEA. The length of the CDR3 is 12 residues. Trimming shortened V by 7 bases and J by 7 bases, and 17 bases separated the two germline ends.

V and J are TRBV23-1 and TRBJ2-7, with D perhaps TRBD1 (5 bases). TRBV23-1 is treated as an ORF (open reading frame) with a function not yet certain. The CDR3 is 12 amino acids. V shed 2 bases and J shed 5 bases, with 7 bases lying between them. The CDR3 nucleotides read TGCGCCAGCAGTCAAGGGGCCCACGAGCAGTACTTC. Protein sequence: CASSQGAHEQYF.

V is TRBV5-1 and J is TRBJ1-1; 9 bases match TRBD1. V was clipped by 4 bases and J by 5 bases; unmatched bases: 9. The CDR3 runs to 15 residues. Germline assignment: CDR1 SGHRS and CDR2 YFSETQ. CDR3 residues: CASSGRTGVGTEAFF. The CDR3 coding sequence is TGCGCCAGCAGCGGACGGACAGGGGTCGGTACTGAAGCTTTCTTT.

This clone has only a few counts. The rearrangement links TRBV10-3 to TRBJ2-2; D is unclear. In germline, CDR1 is ENHRY, CDR2 SYGVKD. V was trimmed by 0 bases and J by 5 bases, leaving 7 bases between them. This CDR3 contains 14 residues. The CDR3 sequence: CAISESAGTGELFF. The DNA of the CDR3 is TGTGCCATCAGTGAGTCGGCCGGGACCGGGGAGCTGTTTTTT.

This clone was observed a single time. CDR3 loop: CASSLTSGTGATQYF. The CDR3 DNA is TGTGCCAGCAGCTTGACATCCGGGACAGGGGCTACCCAGTACTTC. The gene calls are TRBV5-4 and TRBJ2-5; 10 nucleotides match TRBD1. The junction had 8 bases not matched to a gene; V was cut back by 1 base and J by 8 bases. The CDR3 sequence is 15 residues long. The germline gives CDR1 SGHNT, CDR2 YYREEE (reference sequence).

V is TRBV2 and J is TRBJ2-7; 8 bases line up with TRBD1. The trim removed 6 bases at V and 2 bases at J, leaving 3 bases unmatched. This CDR3 has 13 residues. Germline loops: CDR1 SNHLY, CDR2 FYNNEI. The CDR3 DNA reads TGTGCCAGCAGGGCAGGGGGCCCCTACGAGCAGTACTTC. Residues: CASRAGGPYEQYF.